The 27 T cell receptor beta chains below come from one sample, sequenced in a study of early T cells in non-severe SARS-CoV-2 infection. TCRdb analysed the 5' RACE reads with MiXCR anew, one entry per CDR3 protein. The sample has 35,000 to 55,000 distinct CDR3 sequences, 11% seen once. The material sequenced was whole blood. The receptors stem from an adult who was a healthcare worker with PCR-confirmed SARS-CoV-2 infection or an uninfected control (not recorded which).

This rearrangement joins TRBV12-3 or TRBV12-4 to TRBJ2-3; D unclear. The CDR3 consists of 13 residues. V lost 2 bases, J lost 4 bases, and 7 bases lay in between. The CDR3 loop is CASSLSRPDTQYF. CDR3 in DNA: TGTGCCAGCAGTTTAAGTCGACCAGATACGCAGTATTTT.

This clonotype has ten or more counts. This sequence joins TRBV5-1 and TRBJ2-1, with TRBD1 matching 12 bases. The J segment lost 6 bases and the V segment lost 5 bases, leaving 9 bases of the junction unmatched. This CDR3 spans 16 amino acids. Germline CDR1 reads SGHRS; CDR2 reads YFSETQ. DNA of the CDR3: TGCGCCAGCAGTCAAGCTAGGGACAGGGGGCCCAATGAGCAGTTCTTC. This encodes CASSQARDRGPNEQFF.

This clonotype was seen repeatedly, ten times or more. The chain couples TRBV20-1 to TRBJ1-2, with D possibly TRBD1 on 5 matching bases. Germline assignment: CDR1 DFQATT and CDR2 SNEGSKA (reference sequence). Trimming removed 4 bases at V and 7 bases at J, with 13 bases between. This CDR3 spans 12 amino acids. CDR3 DNA sequence: TGCAGTGCTAAGGTCGGGGGTAGTGGCTACACCTTC. Translation: CSAKVGGSGYTF.

This clonotype was picked up a small number of times. The chain recombines TRBV19 with TRBJ2-2; TRBD2 might be the D (6 bases). Looked up from germline, CDR1 is LNHDA and CDR2 is SQIVND (reference sequence). This CDR3 has 14 amino acids. The V and J ends lost 10 bases and 4 bases respectively, with 16 bases between them. CDR3 nucleotide sequence: TGTGCCACCACCCGGAGGGGTGGCACCGGGGAGCTGTTTTTT. This codes for CATTRRGGTGELFF.

J is TRBJ1-1 and V is TRBV20-1, with TRBD1 as a possible D gene (5 bases). There are 14 residues in the CDR3. Per the germline V gene, CDR1 is DFQATT and CDR2 is SNEGSKA (reference sequence). With 7 bases removed from V and 1 base from J, the gap between germline ends came to 16 bases. CDR3 sequence reads: CSVQAGTGNTEAFF. CDR3 nucleotides: TGCAGTGTCCAAGCCGGGACCGGGAACACTGAAGCTTTCTTT.

The V gene is TRBV6-2 or TRBV6-3, the J gene TRBJ2-1, with 9 bases fitting TRBD2. Germline V lookup: CDR1 MNHEY, CDR2 SVGEGT. The V segment lost 6 bases and the J segment 12 bases; nucleotides outside the gene matches: 18. The CDR3 length is 16 residues. The CDR3 DNA is TGTGCCAGCAGAAGCGGGACTAGCTGGATCTTGGGGGTGCAGTTCTTC. Residues: CASRSGTSWILGVQFF.

This clonotype showed up just a few times. This sequence joins TRBV5-1 and TRBJ2-3, with 11 positions matching TRBD2. The CDR3 loop spans 17 amino acids. The V segment lost 4 bases and the J segment 0 bases; nucleotides outside the gene matches: 7. The germline V gene has CDR1 SGHRS and CDR2 YFSETQ. CDR3 DNA: TGCGCCAGCAGCCAAGGGACTAGCGGCCGGAGCACAGATACGCAGTATTTT. It translates to CASSQGTSGRSTDTQYF.

There are many counts of this clonotype. The CDR3 sequence: CASSPLAGSSGANVLTF. The CDR3, as DNA: TGTGCCAGCAGTCCCCTGGCGGGCAGCTCTGGGGCCAACGTCCTGACTTTC. The V gene is TRBV27, the J gene TRBJ2-6, with a tentative D call TRBD2 (5 bases). Trimming stripped 5 bases from V and 0 bases from J, with 14 bases between. The CDR3 extends over 17 amino acids. Germline CDR1 is MNHEY and CDR2 is SMNVEV (reference sequence).

This clonotype appeared a few times. V usage is TRBV28 and J usage is TRBJ1-2, with a possible D match to TRBD1 (6 bases). The CDR3 consists of 14 residues. V lost 6 bases and J 1 base, leaving 12 bases between the germline ends. Germline lookup yields CDR1 MDHEN and CDR2 SYDVKM. CDR3 sequence (DNA): TGTGCCAGCAGGGGTCCAGGGGATAACTATGGCTACACCTTC. Translation: CASRGPGDNYGYTF.

This clonotype came up many times. The rearrangement links TRBV6-5 to TRBJ2-3, with D perhaps TRBD2 (6 bases). Trimming shortened V by 7 bases and J by 1 base, and 9 bases separated the two germline ends. Germline values: CDR1 MNHEY, CDR2 SVGAGI. The CDR3 runs to 13 residues. CDR3 residues: CASTASGTDTQYF. The CDR3 region has the DNA TGTGCCAGCACGGCTAGCGGCACAGATACGCAGTATTTT.

This clonotype was seen repeatedly, ten times or more. The chain carries TRBV28 and TRBJ2-7; TRBD2 matches 13 bases. V shed 7 bases, J shed 3 bases, and the junction held 3 bases outside the gene matches. Germline V CDR1 and CDR2: MDHEN, SYDVKM. CDR3 length equals 14 residues. The CDR3 region is CASIGTSGNYEQYF. In DNA form, the CDR3 reads TGTGCCAGCATTGGGACTAGCGGGAACTACGAGCAGTACTTC.

At least ten counts were recorded for this clonotype. The chain links TRBV27 to TRBJ2-7; weak D call: TRBD1 (5 bases). The CDR3 length is 12 residues. The V gene lost 6 bases and the J gene lost 7 bases, with 13 bases spanning the gap. Germline V lookup: CDR1 MNHEY, CDR2 SMNVEV (reference sequence). CDR3 loop: CASRQVLGEQYF. CDR3 nucleotides: TGTGCCAGCAGACAGGTTTTGGGGGAGCAGTACTTC.

This clonotype was seen many times. The chain has TRBV28 and TRBJ2-5; D is possibly TRBD2 (5 bases). Germline V gene data show CDR1 as MDHEN and CDR2 as SYDVKM. The CDR3 length is 14 residues. Trimming left V 3 bases short and J 5 bases short, with 13 bases between. The CDR3 here is CASSFTGGRETQYF. The CDR3 region has the DNA TGTGCCAGCAGTTTCACGGGCGGGCGGGAGACCCAGTACTTC.

This clonotype was counted only a few times. The chain is built from TRBV5-1 and TRBJ1-5; 7 bases agree with TRBD1. V trimming: 2 bases; J trimming: 1 base; junction bases outside the gene matches: 3. The CDR3 covers 15 residues. Germline CDR1 SGHRS, CDR2 YFSETQ. The CDR3 DNA follows: TGCGCCAGCAGCTTACAGGGGAGCAGCAATCAGCCCCAGCATTTT. It codes for CASSLQGSSNQPQHF.

The V call is TRBV19, the J call TRBJ2-2; 8 positions match TRBD2. J was trimmed by 4 bases and V by 3 bases; bases with no gene match: 7. The CDR3 sequence is 16 residues long. The germline V gene encodes CDR1 LNHDA and CDR2 SQIVND (reference sequence). The CDR3 region is CASSIPPAGATGELFF. As DNA, the CDR3 is TGTGCCAGTAGTATTCCCCCAGCGGGAGCCACCGGGGAGCTGTTTTTT.

The chain joins TRBV28 to TRBJ2-7; D is ambiguous. Trimming removed 2 bases at V and 4 bases at J, with 6 bases between. The germline V gene has CDR1 MDHEN and CDR2 SYDVKM. The CDR3 extends over 12 amino acids. The CDR3 DNA sequence: TGTGCCAGCAGTTTAGGCGCGTACGAGCAGTACTTC. The encoded protein is CASSLGAYEQYF.

This clonotype was observed at least ten times. The genes are TRBV6-6 and TRBJ2-1; 8 bases fit TRBD2. V lost 8 bases to trimming and J lost 4 bases; unmatched junction nucleotides: 7. Germline-derived CDR1 and CDR2 are MNHNY and SVGAGI (reference sequence). The CDR3 extends over 14 amino acids. CDR3 DNA sequence: TGTGCCAGCTGGGTAGCGGGATCATACAATGAGCAGTTCTTC. As protein: CASWVAGSYNEQFF.

The chain carries TRBV27 and TRBJ2-1; 11 nucleotides align to TRBD2. This CDR3 has 15 residues. The V gene's germline CDR1 is MNHEY and CDR2 SMNVEV (reference sequence). Losses at the gene ends were 6 bases for V and 4 bases for J; bases not matched to a gene: 5. The CDR3 region has the DNA TGTGCCAGCAGAGAAACTAGCGGGAGATACAATGAGCAGTTCTTC. Residues: CASRETSGRYNEQFF.

This clonotype was recorded at least ten times. The chain has TRBV25-1 and TRBJ2-3, with D perhaps TRBD1 (6 bases). Per the germline V gene, CDR1 is MGHDK and CDR2 is SYGVNS. V was trimmed by 7 bases and J by 6 bases, leaving 23 bases between them. CDR3 size: 16 residues. In DNA form, the CDR3 reads TGTGCCAGCACCGTTTCTGGACAGAGAGGGGTTGATACGCAGTATTTT. Its protein product is CASTVSGQRGVDTQYF.

CDR3 loop: CASSRGVAGLTDTQYF. The DNA of the CDR3 is TGTGCCAGCAGCCGCGGGGTAGCGGGGCTCACAGATACGCAGTATTTT. The rearrangement uses TRBV28 and TRBJ2-3; 8 nucleotides match TRBD2. The germline CDR1 and CDR2 sequences are MDHEN and SYDVKM. The length of the CDR3 is 16 residues. J gave up 2 bases and V 6 bases, and 10 bases lay outside the gene matches.

The rearrangement joins TRBV20-1 to TRBJ1-1, with a weak D call TRBD1 (6 bases). Germline assignment: CDR1 DFQATT and CDR2 SNEGSKA (reference sequence). This CDR3 contains 14 residues. Trimming shortened V by 5 bases and J by 1 base, and 14 bases separated the two germline ends. The CDR3 region has the DNA TGCAGTGCTGACCGGGACAACGGGAACACTGAAGCTTTCTTT. As protein: CSADRDNGNTEAFF.

This clonotype occurred a few times. This chain links TRBV18 with TRBJ2-1; 7 positions agree with TRBD2. Germline V gene sequence: CDR1 KGHSH, CDR2 LQKENI. CDR3 length equals 15 residues. The J segment lost 8 bases and the V segment lost 0 bases, leaving 7 bases of the junction unmatched. CDR3 DNA sequence: TGTGCCAGCTCACCACCCGGCGGGGGAAGGCATGAGCAGTTCTTC. This codes for CASSPPGGGRHEQFF.

At least ten counts were recorded for this clonotype. The J gene is TRBJ2-1, the V gene TRBV20-1, with TRBD2 matching 8 bases. Germline V gene sequence: CDR1 DFQATT, CDR2 SNEGSKA (reference sequence). Trimming took 0 bases from V and 8 from J; bases not matched to a gene: 15. The CDR3 totals 17 residues. The CDR3 bases are TGCAGTGCTAGAGATCCCGATAGAAGCGGGAGAGGCGATGAGCAGTTCTTC. Its protein is CSARDPDRSGRGDEQFF.

V and J are TRBV29-1 and TRBJ2-1; TRBD1 is a possible D gene (6 bases). Germline V lookup: CDR1 SQVTM, CDR2 ANQGSEA. V was cut by 6 bases and J by 9 bases, with 9 bases left in between. The length of the CDR3 is 10 residues. This chain's CDR3 is CSVGATEQFF. As DNA, the CDR3 is TGCAGCGTGGGGGCCACTGAGCAGTTCTTC.

This clonotype was found many times. The V and J genes are TRBV11-1 and TRBJ1-1; 7 bases fit TRBD1. The V gene end was trimmed by 0 bases and the J gene end by 1 base; junction bases not matched to a gene: 11. Germline assignment: CDR1 SGHAT and CDR2 FQDESV (reference sequence). There are 18 residues in the CDR3. CDR3 coding DNA: TGTGCCAGCAGCTTAGCCGTTAAACAGGGGACGCCGAACACTGAAGCTTTCTTT. Its protein is CASSLAVKQGTPNTEAFF.

This clonotype came up a few times. This chain joins TRBV9 and TRBJ1-3; D may be TRBD1 (6 bases). This CDR3 has 16 residues. Germline CDR1 and CDR2: SGDLS and YYNGEE. The V end was cut by 3 bases, the J end by 2 bases, with 15 bases between. For the CDR3, the DNA is TGTGCCAGCAGCGGAATAACAGGGAGCGCTGGAAACACCATATATTTT. Translated: CASSGITGSAGNTIYF.

This clonotype appeared many times. This chain uses TRBV10-1 with TRBJ2-4, with 8 bases that match TRBD1. The CDR3 extends over 19 amino acids. Germline V gives CDR1 WNHNN, CDR2 SYGVQD (reference sequence). Trimming removed 4 bases from V and 2 bases from J; junction bases left unmatched: 16. The CDR3 loop reads CASSVTDRRTGRSKNIQYF. DNA of the CDR3: TGCGCCAGCAGTGTAACTGATCGCAGGACAGGGCGTTCCAAAAACATTCAGTACTTC.